This T cell receptor beta chain was captured in a study of blood T cell repertoires in COVID-19. Study context: Donors in the United States, Italy and Spain gave samples during acute or convalescent COVID-19.

Original processing methods: Amplifying reference gene primers gave estimates of nucleated cell counts. Produced via immunoSEQ multiplex PCR; TCRdb's table is partial and in-frame only. V and J calls and clone size follow that table, whereas D and trimming were derived from the DNA. The sample lists about 310,000 clones, around nine tenths occurring once. CDR1 SGHRS and CDR2 YFSETQ come from the germline V gene. The CDR3 is 15 residues long. Trimming took 0 bases from V and 4 from J, leaving 13 bases between them. This chain uses TRBV5-1 with TRBJ1-1; a possible D gene is TRBD1 (5 bases). The clonotype was recovered from a man in his 70s with acute or convalescent COVID-19. What was sequenced was peripheral blood. CDR3 DNA: TGCGCCAGCAGCTTGGCGCAGGCCGGGGGCACTGAAGCTTTCTTT. It translates to CASSLAQAGGTEAFF.